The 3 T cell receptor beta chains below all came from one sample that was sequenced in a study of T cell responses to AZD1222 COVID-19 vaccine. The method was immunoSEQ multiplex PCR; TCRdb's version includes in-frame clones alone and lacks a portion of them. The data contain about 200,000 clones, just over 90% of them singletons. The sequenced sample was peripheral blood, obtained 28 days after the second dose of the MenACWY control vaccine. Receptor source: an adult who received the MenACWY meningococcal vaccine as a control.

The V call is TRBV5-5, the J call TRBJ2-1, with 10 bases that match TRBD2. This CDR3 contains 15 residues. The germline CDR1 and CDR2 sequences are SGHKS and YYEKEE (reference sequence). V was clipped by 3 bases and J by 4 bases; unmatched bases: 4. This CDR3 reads CASSSGTSEYNEQFF. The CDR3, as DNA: TGTGCCAGCAGCTCCGGGACTAGCGAGTACAATGAGCAGTTCTTC.

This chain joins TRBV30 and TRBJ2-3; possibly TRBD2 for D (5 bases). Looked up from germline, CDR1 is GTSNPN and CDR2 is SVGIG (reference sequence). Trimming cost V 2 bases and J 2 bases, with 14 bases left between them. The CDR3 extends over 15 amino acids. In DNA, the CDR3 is TGTGCCTGGAGTCAACTAGACCCACTCACAGATACGCAGTATTTT. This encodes CAWSQLDPLTDTQYF.

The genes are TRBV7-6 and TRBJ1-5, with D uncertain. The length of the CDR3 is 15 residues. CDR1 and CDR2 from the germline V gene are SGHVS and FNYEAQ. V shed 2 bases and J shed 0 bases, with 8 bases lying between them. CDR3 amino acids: CASSLSVNSNQPQHF. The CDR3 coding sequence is TGTGCCAGCAGCTTATCAGTTAATAGCAATCAGCCCCAGCATTTT.